One TCR beta chain is described in this entry. This clone was found a few times. Its antigen specificity is not known. The record has no base qualities; no much larger clone is one base away. The data derive from a study of cytomegalovirus exposure and HLA in healthy donors (dated by TCRdb to about 2017). Background on the whole study: According to an earlier analysis of 587 of the donors, about 180 million T cells yielded 120 million or so unique TCR beta sequences and about 300 Gb of sequence data. An early release that covered some 640 HLA-typed donors contained around 300 gigabases of sequencing data and 70 million to 100 million unique TCR sequences. Among the roughly 390 genotyped donors, approximately 82% belonged to the genetic ancestry cluster associated with self-reported Caucasian donors. The study was designed to test whether signatures of past pathogen exposure could be identified by cataloging public T cell receptors. The study used immunosequencing to profile the T cell repertoires of 666 subjects and linked those repertoires to cytomegalovirus serostatus. In addition to the first cohort of 666 subjects, a separate validation cohort of over 90 different subjects was used. To predict cytomegalovirus infection status, the study brought together high-throughput TCR immunosequencing, statistical association of individual TCRs with disease status, and machine learning. A later analysis re-examined previously published TCR beta repertoires from 610 or so donors and added high-resolution HLA genotyping to investigate patterns of TCR occurrence. Rather than drawing on any new phenotypic data, the later analysis identified candidate immune exposures from TCR beta sequences and the way those sequences occurred across donors. An earlier analysis of around 640 of the donors used high-throughput TCR beta sequencing to judge whether each TCR beta V gene segment behaved as functional or pseudogenic. Donor age, sex, ethnicity and CMV serostatus were compiled together with the repertoire data. A later genetic analysis used genome-wide SNP genotypes for 398 of the 666 donors, treating that subset as a discovery cohort. Every repertoire in the discovery cohort had been generated on one and the same sequencing platform. HLA typing included class I and class II loci at four-digit resolution. The number of typed donors differed by locus: roughly 629-630 for A, B, C, DRB1 and DQB1; 522 for DQA1; fewer than 610 for DPA1; and around 450 for DPB1. Four to six DR-DQ haplotypes were handled as single units for association and clustering, since linkage in the cohort was strong. On average, about 240,000 unique TCR beta nucleotide sequences were sequenced per donor among some 430 genotyped donors of the cohort, with roughly 20% of those sequences being non-productive.

The cohort comprised approximately 700 healthy bone marrow donors. Cohort members were all nominally healthy when sampled, although unrecorded immune exposures were likely present. The donor tested CMV seropositive and was one of the 289 seropositive cohort members. Each donor provided a peripheral blood sample, and peripheral blood mononuclear cells were used for TCR beta sequencing. Genomic DNA extraction from the blood cell samples was performed with the Qiagen DNeasy Blood Extraction Kit. The germline V gene sets CDR1 to SGHTS and CDR2 to YDEGEE. The germline ends are 15 bases apart after V is trimmed by 4 bases and J by 4 bases. The CDR3 contains 15 residues, cysteine and phenylalanine counted. Only the CDR3 part of the read is kept: 45 bases, read in frame from the first base. What the authors observed across the whole study: A cluster of highly shared sequence variants was judged likely to represent a technical artifact of the sequencing pipeline. In an earlier analysis of about 600 of the donors, most TCR beta V segments appeared in productive rearrangements about 87% or about 30% of the time, broadly matching IMGT annotations. Some IMGT-functional V segments, including TRBV6-2 and TRBV6-3, could not be told apart with the 87-base-pair reads, so those segments were excluded. A later analysis found that TCR association rates varied across HLA loci, with DRB1 alleles showing the most associated TCRs and HLA-C alleles the fewest. In a later genetic analysis, fewer N-insertions in productive TCRs were reported among donors in an Asian-associated ancestry cluster than the approximately 630-donor mean. Strong co-occurrence of HLA alleles, especially DR and DQ, made assigning TCR associations to individual alleles difficult. In a later genetic analysis, a missense DCLRE1C variant was associated with V-gene and J-gene trimming of TCR beta chains, and the association was replicated in an independent cohort. A total of about 180 TCR beta chains were listed by the study as associated with cytomegalovirus. A further reported finding was that TCR beta sequences accurately predicted the HLA-A and HLA-B alleles for most subjects in the first cohort. The classifier was reported to diagnose cytomegalovirus status with high specificity and sensitivity in both the original cohort and the validation cohort. Immune exposure information for the cohort was limited to CMV serostatus. The earlier analysis of 587 of the donors excluded some 15 rarely observed V segments, including chromosome 9 orphons, because counts were too low. Sequencing depth was assumed to be roughly uniform across donors in the presence/absence analyses, though that assumption may not hold. In a later analysis, HLA-associated TCR beta chains showed more clonal expansion and lower generation probabilities than non-associated chains that were equally common. In a later analysis, several top co-occurrence clusters were reported to appear linked to parvovirus B19, influenza, CMV and Epstein-Barr virus. HLA typing was unavailable for some donors at each locus, so association tests used only the typed subset. While some public TCRs were present in many individuals, most TCR sequences turned up only very rarely across donors. Linkage disequilibrium might explain the correlated functional status among segregating V segments, but an unknown experimental factor could not be excluded. A later analysis associated 15,000 to 20,000 TCR beta sequences with specific HLA alleles at a false discovery rate of 0.05. In vitro tests confirmed that three of the cytomegalovirus-associated TCR beta chains recognize cytomegalovirus antigens. Only TCR beta chains were sequenced in this cohort, and the absence of alpha or paired-chain data limited detectable features. A later analysis found that most CMV-associated TCR beta chains appeared HLA-restricted, with HLA associations seemingly driven largely by CMV exposure. The authors suggested that the approach could potentially be generalized to other disease states and immunological phenotypes.

Library preparation was by the immunoSEQ multiplex PCR assay. The multiplex PCR relied on a mix of 60 forward primers for TCR Vbeta segments and 13 reverse primers for TCR Jbeta segments. The CDR3 region of rearranged TCR beta genes was amplified from genomic DNA with a multiplex PCR assay. The Illumina HiSeq System was used to sequence the amplified TCR beta libraries as 87-base-pair reads. In the original analysis: Across the 700 or so repertoires, a later analysis counted about 81 million unique TCR beta chains, 9 million to 14 million of which were shared by at least two donors. Raw reads were error-corrected and collapsed into unique sequences with a nearest-neighbor algorithm that merged closely related sequences to remove PCR and sequencing errors. To assign V, D and J gene segments, CDR3 sequences were aligned to IMGT reference sequences. For a sequence to be retained, a match of at least six nucleotides was required to both a V gene segment and a J gene segment. A rearrangement counted as productive if the CDR3 had no stop codons and remained in frame with V and J, and every other rearrangement counted as non-productive. Following IMGT convention, CDR3 was defined as the stretch from the second conserved V-encoded cysteine to the conserved J-encoded phenylalanine. In an earlier analysis of 500 to 650 of the donors, sequences lacking an unambiguous match to a single V gene segment were excluded. In an earlier analysis of approximately 610 of the donors, V segments were called functional above 56.7% productive rearrangements and were called segregating when the between-donor standard deviation exceeded 5%. A statistical classification framework was built to diagnose cytomegalovirus status from the catalog of TCR beta chain sequences. V and J gene assignment, in a later analysis, came from comparing TCR nucleotide sequences with IMGT/GENE-DB human TR gene sequences. Using the TCRdist pipeline, a later analysis assigned CDR3 sequences along with most-parsimonious VDJ recombination scenarios. In a later analysis, every TCR beta chain was defined by the combination of its CDR3 amino acid sequence and its V-gene family, and reads without a unique V-gene family were dropped. In a later analysis, nearly 600 highly shared, low-generation-probability nucleotide sequences were removed to address suspected cross-contamination and a sequencing artifact. In a later analysis, a clonal expansion index was calculated for each public chain from normalized within-repertoire ranks of inferred template counts. In a later analysis, generation probabilities were computed with a VDJ recombination model fitted to out-of-frame rearrangements, and the resulting probabilities were checked against IGoR. In a later analysis, TCR-TCR, TCR-HLA and TCR-CMV co-occurrence was scored with hypergeometric tests, and a repertoire-size bias correction was applied to TCR pairs. A later analysis estimated false discovery rates by permuting HLA or CMV assignments 20 times. In a later analysis, co-occurring TCRs were grouped using DBSCAN, with TCRdist sequence similarity added in when clustering inside HLA-allele-positive subsets. Co-occurrence clustering excluded repertoires with fewer than 30,000 or more than 120,000 public chains, plus five with anomalous nucleotide sharing. TCRdb stores this immuneACCESS table with in-frame sequences only. Part of the clones is absent; in the studies checked, under half of the shortfall reflects unresolved V genes, and no reason is known for the rest. That table gives V, J and clone size, and the DNA gave D and trimming. This sample is represented by fewer than 150,000 clones; roughly 80% of them were singletons. The ten largest clones capture around 6.8% of the sample.

This TCR was sampled from a man aged 35-49 years in good health and CMV-seropositive. Input material: PBMCs. This chain is built from TRBV5-8 and TRBJ1-5; the D region possibly corresponds to TRBD1 (5 bases align). The CDR3 sequence is CASSHDIKGNQPQHF. DNA sequence: TGTGCCAGCAGCCACGATATTAAGGGGAATCAGCCCCAGCATTTT.